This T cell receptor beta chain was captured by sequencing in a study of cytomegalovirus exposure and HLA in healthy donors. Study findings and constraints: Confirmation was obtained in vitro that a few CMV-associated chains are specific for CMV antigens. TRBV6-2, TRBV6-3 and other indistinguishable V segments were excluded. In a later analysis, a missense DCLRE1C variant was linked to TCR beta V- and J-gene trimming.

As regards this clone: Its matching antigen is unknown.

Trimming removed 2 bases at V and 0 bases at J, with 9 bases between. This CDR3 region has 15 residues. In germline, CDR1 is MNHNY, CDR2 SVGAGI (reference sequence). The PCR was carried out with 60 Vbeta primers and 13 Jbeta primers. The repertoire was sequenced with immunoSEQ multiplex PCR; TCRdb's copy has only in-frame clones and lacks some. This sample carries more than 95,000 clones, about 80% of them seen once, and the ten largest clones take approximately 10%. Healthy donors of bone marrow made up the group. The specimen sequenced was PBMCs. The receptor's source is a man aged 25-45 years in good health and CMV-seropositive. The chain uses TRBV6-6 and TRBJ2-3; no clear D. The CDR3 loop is CASSYPSSSTDTQYF. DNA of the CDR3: TGTGCCAGCAGTTACCCGTCGAGTAGCACAGATACGCAGTATTTT.